Listed below are T cell receptor beta chains from one sample, sequenced in a study of T cell responses to AZD1222 COVID-19 vaccine. TCRdb keeps only in-frame clones here, not all; method: immunoSEQ multiplex PCR. This repertoire shows 150,000 to 200,000 clones, roughly nine tenths found once; its top ten account for approximately 1.9%. Sequenced material: peripheral blood, taken on day 0 of AZD1222 vaccination. Receptor source: an adult in good health. CDR3s include the opening cysteine and the closing phenylalanine or tryptophan. The D gene is left open where the match is weak. Size is stated for part of the rows, as once, few or many counts, or as a class when the clone is expanded.

d_call	v_call	j_call	clone_size	cdr3_nt	cdr3_aa
-	TRBV7-2	TRBJ2-4	-	TGTGCCAGCAGCTTTGACGGACTAGCCAAAAACATTCAGTACTTC	CASSFDGLAKNIQYF
TRBD2	TRBV4-3	TRBJ2-1	once	TGCGCCAGCAGCCATTCCTACGGGGGGGCTGGGTCCTACAATGAGCAGTTCTTC	CASSHSYGGAGSYNEQFF
-	TRBV13	TRBJ2-3	-	TGTGCCAGCAGCGTAGATACGCAGTATTTT	CASSVDTQYF
-	TRBV4-3	TRBJ2-5	-	TGCGCCAGCAGCCAAGGTTTAGGGCTAGAAGAGACCCAGTACTTC	CASSQGLGLEETQYF
-	TRBV7-2	TRBJ1-3	-	TGTGCCAGCAGCTTAGAGCCGGGTTCTGGAAACACCATATATTTT	CASSLEPGSGNTIYF
TRBD1	TRBV28	TRBJ1-2	once	TGTGCCAGCAGTTTCCCGGACAGGGGGCAAGGCTACACCTTC	CASSFPDRGQGYTF
TRBD1	TRBV27	TRBJ2-1	-	TGTGCCAGCAGTTGGGGACAGGGGGGTAATGAGCAGTTCTTC	CASSWGQGGNEQFF
TRBD1	TRBV4-3	TRBJ1-4	-	TGCGCCAGCAGCCATGGACAGGGAAATGAAAAACTGTTTTTT	CASSHGQGNEKLFF
-	TRBV24-1	TRBJ2-1	-	TGTGCCACCAGTGATTTGCGGGTTTCTCCCCCCGATGAGCAGTTCTTC	CATSDLRVSPPDEQFF
TRBD2	TRBV6-4	TRBJ2-1	-	TGTGCCAGCAGTGACATGCCCAGGACTAGCTACGATGAGCAGTTCTTC	CASSDMPRTSYDEQFF
-	TRBV19	TRBJ1-2	-	TGTGCCAGTAGCGACCCGGCAGGGACCTATGGCTACACCTTC	CASSDPAGTYGYTF
-	TRBV4-1	TRBJ1-6	-	TGCGCCAGCAGCCAAGTTAGGGGAAATTCACCCCTCCACTTT	CASSQVRGNSPLHF
TRBD1	TRBV5-1	TRBJ1-1	-	TGCGCCAGCAGCCGAAGCTCCGGGACAGGGGGGAAGAACACTGAAGCTTTCTTT	CASSRSSGTGGKNTEAFF
-	TRBV19	TRBJ2-1	-	TGTGCCAGTAGTAAGGACAATGAGCAGTTCTTC	CASSKDNEQFF
-	TRBV5-6	TRBJ1-3	-	TGTGCCAGCAAACCCCAGGTGCGAAACACCATATATTTT	CASKPQVRNTIYF
-	TRBV29-1	TRBJ2-1	-	TGCAGCGTTGAGGTTCCAGGGATGGCATCAGGAGAGCAGTTCTTC	CSVEVPGMASGEQFF
TRBD1	TRBV11-3	TRBJ2-7	once	TGTGCCAGCAACCGACCCGCCAGGACAGGGAGGTTTGGGCAGTACTTC	CASNRPARTGRFGQYF
TRBD1	TRBV18	TRBJ2-7	-	TGTGCCAGCTCACCGACAGGGGACTCCTACGAGCAGTACTTC	CASSPTGDSYEQYF
-	TRBV3-1/TRBV3-2	TRBJ1-2	-	TGTGCCAGCAGCCAAGATTCAGGGGCCCCTATAGGCTACACCTTC	CASSQDSGAPIGYTF
-	TRBV28	TRBJ1-1	once	TGTGCCAGCATTGAACAGGGTTTGGCTTTCTTT	CASIEQGLAFF
-	TRBV2	TRBJ1-2	-	TGTGCCAGCAGGACTGGAACCCCGTATGGCTACACCTTC	CASRTGTPYGYTF
-	TRBV3-1/TRBV3-2	TRBJ1-2	-	TGTGCCAGCAGCCCCAAGGGGGGAGTGGACTATGGCTACACCTTC	CASSPKGGVDYGYTF
-	TRBV9	TRBJ1-5	-	TGTGCCAGCAGCGTTGGCAGTAGGGGTGATCAGCCCCAGCATTTT	CASSVGSRGDQPQHF
-	TRBV3-1/TRBV3-2	TRBJ1-1	-	TGTGCCAGCAGCCAGGACGATTGGACAGCGCCGAACACTGAAGCTTTCTTT	CASSQDDWTAPNTEAFF
-	TRBV12-3/TRBV12-4	TRBJ1-2	-	TGTGCCAGCAGTTTAACCGGGACGTTTGGCTACACCTTC	CASSLTGTFGYTF
TRBD1	TRBV5-1	TRBJ2-7	once	TGCGCCAGCAGTCGTTCGGGACAGACCTACGAGCAGTACTTC	CASSRSGQTYEQYF
-	TRBV5-6	TRBJ2-4	once	TGTGCCAGCAAAGAGGGCCCAGCGTCCATTCAGTACTTC	CASKEGPASIQYF
TRBD1	TRBV19	TRBJ1-1	-	TGTGCCAGTAGTATTAGGGGGCCGAACACTGAAGCTTTCTTT	CASSIRGPNTEAFF
-	TRBV9	TRBJ2-3	once	TGTGCCAGCAGCGTTGACTTCACAGATACGCAGTATTTT	CASSVDFTDTQYF
-	TRBV6-4	TRBJ1-1	-	TGTGCCAGCAGTGACTCCATTGGGGGACGGATGCGGGCTTTTTTT	CASSDSIGGRMRAFF
-	TRBV20-1	TRBJ1-1	-	TGCAGTGCACCAGGGCGGAACGCTTTCTTT	CSAPGRNAFF
-	TRBV10-2	TRBJ1-1	-	TGCGCCAGCAGTGAGTCTCTCCGCCTAATAACTAACACTGAAGCTTTCTTT	CASSESLRLITNTEAFF
TRBD2	TRBV6-2/TRBV6-3	TRBJ2-7	-	TGTGCCAGCAGTCCCAGACTAGCGGCTTACTCCTACGAGCAGTACTTC	CASSPRLAAYSYEQYF
-	TRBV6-5	TRBJ2-3	-	TGTGCCAGCAGTTACTCGGCCGGGGTCACAGATACGCAGTATTTT	CASSYSAGVTDTQYF
-	TRBV3-1/TRBV3-2	TRBJ1-2	-	TGTGCCAGCAGCCAAAACAGGGCTTCGGGCTATGGCTACACCTTC	CASSQNRASGYGYTF
-	TRBV6-5	TRBJ1-1	few	TGTGCCAGCAGGCTGGCCGCCAAACGAAGGACTGAAGCTTTCTTT	CASRLAAKRRTEAFF
TRBD1	TRBV18	TRBJ1-3	-	TGTGCCAGCTCACTCCGGGACAGGGGATCTGGAAACACCATATATTTT	CASSLRDRGSGNTIYF
TRBD2	TRBV15	TRBJ2-3	-	TGTGCCACCAGCAGAGATAAGGGACTAGCGGGGACAGATACGCAGTATTTT	CATSRDKGLAGTDTQYF
-	TRBV6-5	TRBJ1-5	-	TGTGCCAGCACCTTAGGTACTCAGCCCCAGCATTTT	CASTLGTQPQHF
-	TRBV5-4	TRBJ2-7	-	TGTGCCAGCAGCTTAAAAGACCGAATAGAGCAGTACTTC	CASSLKDRIEQYF
TRBD2	TRBV10-2	TRBJ2-7	-	TGCGCCAGCAGCCCCGGGGGGGTCCACGAGCAGTACTTC	CASSPGGVHEQYF
TRBD1	TRBV4-3	TRBJ1-1	-	TGCGCCAGCAGCCACGGACAGGGAATGAACACTGAAGCTTTCTTT	CASSHGQGMNTEAFF
TRBD2	TRBV4-3	TRBJ2-1	-	TGCGCCAGCAGCCAAGAAATAGCGGGGGGCTCCTACAATGAGCAGTTCTTC	CASSQEIAGGSYNEQFF
-	TRBV5-1	TRBJ1-6	-	TGCGCCAGCAGCTTGGGGGATTCACCCCTCCACTTT	CASSLGDSPLHF